This note documents a single T cell receptor (beta chain) sequence. Its antigen is undetermined. About 0.45 to 1 ug RNA was reverse transcribed with random hexamers. Multiplex immunoSEQ PCR targeted 54 Vbeta and 13 Jbeta TCR beta segments. In TCRdb, the immunoSEQ multiplex PCR reads were re-called with MiXCR into one record per CDR3 protein. The sample records a few hundred thousand distinct CDR3 sequences, about 90% being singletons. The CDR3 runs to 14 residues. Germline CDR1 reads SEHNR; CDR2 reads FQNEAQ (reference sequence). V was pared by 5 bases and J by 6 bases, with 9 bases of the junction left unmatched. Blood CD8+ and CD4+ T cells underwent high-throughput TCR beta sequencing. Both CD4+ and CD8+ T cells were negatively isolated, and TEMRA cells underwent FACS enrichment. This specimen belongs to a study of CD8 T cells in Susac syndrome. Study-wide points: As the study acknowledged, the number of individuals in its TCR sequencing and HLA analysis was relatively small.

The sequence was obtained from a human donor with multiple sclerosis. Sequenced sample: CD4+ T cells from PBMCs. This rearrangement joins TRBV7-9 to TRBJ2-7, with TRBD1 identical over 8 bases. CDR3 nucleotide sequence: TGTGCCAGCAGCCTGACAGGGGCAGGGGGCGAGCAGTACTTC. This codes for CASSLTGAGGEQYF.